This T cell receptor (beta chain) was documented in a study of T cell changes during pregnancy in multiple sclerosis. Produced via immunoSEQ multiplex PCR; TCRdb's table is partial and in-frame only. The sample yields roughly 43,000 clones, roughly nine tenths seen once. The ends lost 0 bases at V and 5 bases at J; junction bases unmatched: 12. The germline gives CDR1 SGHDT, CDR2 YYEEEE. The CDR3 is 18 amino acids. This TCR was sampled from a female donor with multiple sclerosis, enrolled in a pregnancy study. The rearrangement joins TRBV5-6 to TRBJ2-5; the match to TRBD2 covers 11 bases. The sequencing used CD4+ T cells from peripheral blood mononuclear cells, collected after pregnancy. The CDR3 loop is CASSLEASGRRGGETQYF. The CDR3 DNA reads TGTGCCAGCAGCTTGGAGGCTAGCGGGAGGAGGGGGGGGGAGACCCAGTACTTC.